These 25 T cell receptor beta chains originate from one sample sequenced in a study of identical twins. In TCRdb, the 5' RACE reads were re-called with MiXCR into one record per CDR3 protein. Here the sample spans 1.5 million to 2 million distinct CDR3 sequences, less than 35% being singletons. Sample: cord blood. The receptors derive from a newborn girl in good health.

The chain carries TRBV27 and TRBJ2-3; 7 bases agree with TRBD1. Per germline, CDR1 MNHEY and CDR2 SMNVEV (reference sequence). CDR3 length: 14 amino acids. Germline trimming cut 10 bases from V and 1 base from J; bases unmatched to any gene: 8. In DNA, the CDR3 is TGTGCCATACAGGGGCGAACACGCACAGATACGCAGTATTTT. It translates to CAIQGRTRTDTQYF.

The chain combines TRBV20-1 with TRBJ2-7; D is undetermined. This CDR3 is built from 14 residues. Germline CDR1 DFQATT, CDR2 SNEGSKA (reference sequence). V lost 6 bases and J 4 bases, leaving 19 bases between the germline ends. The CDR3 spells CSASSLHGNYEQYF. The CDR3 DNA is TGCAGTGCCTCGAGCCTACATGGGAATTACGAGCAGTACTTC.

The rearrangement links TRBV20-1 to TRBJ2-5; D gene ambiguous. The J call is doubtful: the DNA matches TRBJ2-7 better. Per germline, CDR1 DFQATT and CDR2 SNEGSKA (reference sequence). This CDR3 has 12 amino acids. The CDR3 loop is CSARDPSHEQYF. In DNA, the CDR3 is TGCAGTGCTAGAGATCCGTCCCACGAGCAGTACTTC.

This clonotype was counted many times. The CDR3 sequence is CASSLWGTDEQFF. In DNA form, the CDR3 reads TGTGCCAGCAGTTTATGGGGTACGGATGAGCAGTTCTTC. The chain recombines TRBV27 with TRBJ2-1, with unresolved D. Germline values: CDR1 MNHEY, CDR2 SMNVEV (reference sequence). V was trimmed by 1 base and J by 8 bases, leaving 9 bases between them. The CDR3 length is 13 residues.

This chain joins TRBV7-9 and TRBJ1-5; tentatively, D is TRBD1 (5 bases). Deletions cut 1 base from V and 0 bases from J, with 10 bases between. This CDR3 is 16 amino acids long. CDR1 is SEHNR, CDR2 FQNEAQ, per germline (reference sequence). CDR3 in DNA: TGTGCCAGCAGCTTAGGCCGGGACCCTAGCAATCAGCCCCAGCATTTT. This translates into CASSLGRDPSNQPQHF. Based on the CDR3 plus reference TRBV7-9 and TRBJ1-5, the full variable domain is DTGVSQNPRHKITKRGQNVTFRCDPISEHNRLYWYRQTLGQGPEFLTYFQNEAQLEKSRLLSDRFSAERPKGSFSTLEIQRTEQGDSAMYLCASSLGRDPSNQPQHFGDGTRLSIL.

The genes are TRBV2 and TRBJ2-7; no clear D gene. V lost 2 bases and J lost 5, with 13 bases in between. Per germline, CDR1 SNHLY and CDR2 FYNNEI. The CDR3 spans 14 residues. CDR3 region: CASSERQLQDEQYF. As DNA, the CDR3 is TGTGCCAGCAGTGAACGTCAGCTCCAGGACGAGCAGTACTTC.

The chain recombines TRBV7-9 with TRBJ2-7; TRBD1 is a possible D gene (6 bases). Germline CDR1 is SEHNR and CDR2 is FQNEAQ (reference sequence). Trimming left V 3 bases short and J 2 bases short, with 14 bases between. There are 15 residues in the CDR3. The DNA of the CDR3 is TGTGCCAGCAGCTTGAACCGGGACATCCCCTACGAGCAGTACTTC. Amino acid sequence: CASSLNRDIPYEQYF.

This clonotype has at least ten counts. The chain links TRBV6-1 to TRBJ1-2; the match to TRBD1 covers 7 bases. This CDR3 is built from 12 residues. The germline gives CDR1 MNHNS, CDR2 SASEGT. V was clipped by 6 bases and J by 5 bases; unmatched bases: 3. The CDR3 bases are TGTGCCAGCAGCGCACAGGGGTATGGCTACACCTTC. This sequence encodes CASSAQGYGYTF.

CDR3 sequence: CASSRRTGGRGYGYTF. In DNA, the CDR3 is TGTGCCAGCAGTAGACGGACAGGGGGTAGAGGCTATGGCTACACCTTC. The chain links TRBV28 to TRBJ1-2; the match to TRBD1 covers 10 bases. Germline V lookup: CDR1 MDHEN, CDR2 SYDVKM. This CDR3 has 16 amino acids. The trim removed 5 bases at V and 4 bases at J, leaving 10 bases unmatched.

CDR3 DNA: TGTGCCAGCAGTTACGGAGGACTAGCGGGAGAGATGACAGATACGCAGTATTTT. Translating it yields CASSYGGLAGEMTDTQYF. The V call is TRBV6-5, the J call TRBJ2-3; 13 nucleotides align to TRBD2. Per germline, CDR1 MNHEY and CDR2 SVGAGI. This CDR3 spans 18 amino acids. Trimming at V came to 2 bases and at J to 3 bases, leaving 8 bases not matched to a gene.

This clonotype has just a few counts. The chain uses TRBV9 and TRBJ1-4; D is possibly TRBD1 (5 bases). From germline, CDR1 is SGDLS and CDR2 YYNGEE. The CDR3 extends over 16 amino acids. The germline V and J ends were trimmed by 0 bases and 5 bases, with 14 bases remaining between them. This CDR3 reads CASSVAGGGINEKLFF. The CDR3 DNA reads TGTGCCAGCAGCGTAGCCGGCGGGGGGATAAATGAAAAACTGTTTTTT.

This clonotype was seen a few times. The chain uses TRBV10-3 and TRBJ1-2; TRBD1 agrees at 11 bases. This CDR3 is built from 15 residues. J was trimmed by 4 bases and V by 3 bases; bases with no gene match: 4. Germline V CDR1 and CDR2: ENHRY, SYGVKD. This chain's CDR3 is CAISESDRGPYGYTF. CDR3 nucleotides: TGTGCCATCAGTGAATCGGACAGGGGGCCCTATGGCTACACCTTC.

Only one count was recorded for this clonotype. The chain is built from TRBV6-5 and TRBJ1-2; TRBD1 matches 7 bases. CDR3 length equals 14 residues. Losses at the gene ends were 7 bases for V and 4 bases for J; bases not matched to a gene: 9. Germline CDR1 reads MNHEY; CDR2 reads SVGAGI. CDR3 loop: CASKWDSGSYGYTF. CDR3 nucleotides: TGTGCCAGCAAATGGGACAGCGGAAGCTATGGCTACACCTTC.

This clonotype was counted once. The chain is built from TRBV20-1 and TRBJ1-2, with D hard to call. V was pared by 0 bases and J by 1 base, with 9 bases between. The CDR3 spans 14 residues. Germline V gene lookup returns CDR1 DFQATT and CDR2 SNEGSKA (reference sequence). The CDR3 is CSARDKVFNYGYTF. The CDR3 DNA follows: TGCAGTGCTAGAGATAAGGTCTTTAACTATGGCTACACCTTC.

This sequence joins TRBV20-1 and TRBJ1-6; D not certain. The CDR3 runs 15 residues. Germline lookup yields CDR1 DFQATT and CDR2 SNEGSKA (reference sequence). Trimming removed 2 bases at V and 4 bases at J, with 12 bases between. For the CDR3, the DNA is TGCAGTGCTAGAAGTGTGTCAGGTTATAATTCACCCCTCCACTTT. This codes for CSARSVSGYNSPLHF.

The chain uses TRBV29-1 and TRBJ1-5; tentatively, D is TRBD1 (5 bases). Per germline, CDR1 SQVTM and CDR2 ANQGSEA. V lost 5 bases and J lost 3, with 8 bases in between. This CDR3 is built from 12 residues. The chain's CDR3 is CSVWDVNQPQHF. The CDR3 DNA is TGCAGCGTTTGGGACGTCAATCAGCCCCAGCATTTT.

The sample holds one count of this clonotype. The rearrangement joins TRBV10-3 to TRBJ1-6; no clear D. Germline assignment: CDR1 ENHRY and CDR2 SYGVKD. This CDR3 region has 12 residues. The V gene lost 2 bases and the J gene lost 9 bases, with 5 bases spanning the gap. The CDR3 DNA is TGTGCCATCAGTGAGGGATCTTCACCCCTCCACTTT. It encodes CAISEGSSPLHF.

This sequence joins TRBV20-1 and TRBJ2-7; D remains ambiguous. The CDR3 totals 16 residues. Germline CDR1 and CDR2: DFQATT and SNEGSKA (reference sequence). The germline V and J ends were trimmed by 0 bases and 2 bases, with 17 bases remaining between them. The CDR3 DNA reads as TGCAGTGCTAGAGAACTCCTATCCGTAGAGACCTACGAGCAGTACTTC. Its translation is CSARELLSVETYEQYF.

The gene calls are TRBV6-5 and TRBJ1-2; D uncertain. CDR1 MNHEY and CDR2 SVGAGI come from the germline V gene. V shed 7 bases and J shed 3 bases, with 15 bases lying between them. This CDR3 is 14 amino acids long. Here the CDR3 reads CASTYRRDYYGYTF. The CDR3 DNA reads TGTGCCAGCACCTACCGGAGGGATTACTATGGCTACACCTTC.

This clonotype was seen a handful of times. V usage is TRBV12-3 or TRBV12-4 and J usage is TRBJ1-5; D unresolved. The CDR3 length is 10 residues. V was cut by 8 bases and J by 6 bases, with 5 bases left in between. In nucleotides, the CDR3 is TGTGCCAGCGGCCGTCAGCCCCAGCATTTT. Translated: CASGRQPQHF.

This clonotype was counted only a few times. The chain couples TRBV4-2 to TRBJ2-3; TRBD2 agrees at 9 bases. From germline, CDR1 is LGHNA and CDR2 YNFKEQ. Germline trimming cut 4 bases from V and 6 bases from J; bases unmatched to any gene: 14. The CDR3 spans 17 residues. The CDR3 here is CASSLLPRTSDTDTQYF. In DNA, the CDR3 is TGTGCCAGCAGCCTGTTACCTAGGACTAGCGACACGGATACGCAGTATTTT.

The chain has TRBV24-1 and TRBJ1-2, with 9 bases aligning to TRBD1. Unmatched junction bases numbered 4, after V lost 7 bases and J lost 2 bases. The CDR3 is 14 residues long. Germline CDR1 is KGHDR and CDR2 is SFDVKD. The CDR3 reads CATSPTGGNYGYTF. CDR3 in DNA: TGTGCCACCAGCCCGACAGGGGGGAACTATGGCTACACCTTC.

The genes are TRBV6-5 and TRBJ2-5; TRBD2 matches at 7 bases. The CDR3 is 15 amino acids. Germline CDR1 and CDR2: MNHEY and SVGAGI. The J segment lost 2 bases and the V segment lost 2 bases, leaving 5 bases of the junction unmatched. CDR3 protein: CASSYGGSWQETQYF. The DNA for the CDR3 is TGTGCCAGCAGTTACGGCGGGAGTTGGCAAGAGACCCAGTACTTC.

This clonotype has just a few counts. J is TRBJ1-6 and V is TRBV12-3 or TRBV12-4; 10 nucleotides align to TRBD1. This CDR3 comprises 16 residues. V lost 9 bases and J lost 14; bases outside the gene matches: 19. The CDR3 is CASRRRTGTGVQTLHF. CDR3 sequence (DNA): TGTGCCAGTCGACGTCGTACTGGGACAGGGGTTCAGACCCTCCACTTT.

The V gene is TRBV30, the J gene TRBJ2-1; possibly TRBD1 for D (6 bases). Deletions cut 0 bases from V and 2 bases from J, with 11 bases between. The germline gives CDR1 GTSNPN, CDR2 SVGIG (reference sequence). The CDR3 length is 15 residues. CDR3 sequence reads: CAWSVGGVTYNEQFF. Here the CDR3 DNA reads TGTGCCTGGAGTGTAGGGGGTGTCACCTACAATGAGCAGTTCTTC.